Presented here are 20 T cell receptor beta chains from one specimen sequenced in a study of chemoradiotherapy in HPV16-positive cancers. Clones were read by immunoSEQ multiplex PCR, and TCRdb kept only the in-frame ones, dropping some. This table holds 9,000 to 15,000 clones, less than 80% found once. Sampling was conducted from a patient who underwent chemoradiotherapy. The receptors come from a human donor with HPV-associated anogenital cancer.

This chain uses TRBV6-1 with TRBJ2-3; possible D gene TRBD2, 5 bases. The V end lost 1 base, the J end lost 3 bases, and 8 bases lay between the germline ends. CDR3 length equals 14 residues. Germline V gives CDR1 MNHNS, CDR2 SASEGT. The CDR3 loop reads CASSEGGLTDTQYF. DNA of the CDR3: TGTGCCAGCAGTGAAGGAGGGTTGACAGATACGCAGTATTTT.

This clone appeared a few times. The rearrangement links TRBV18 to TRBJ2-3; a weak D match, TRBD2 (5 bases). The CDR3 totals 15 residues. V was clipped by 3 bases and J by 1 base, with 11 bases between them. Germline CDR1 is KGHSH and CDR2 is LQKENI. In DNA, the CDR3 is TGTGCCAGCTCACCTCTCGGGGTGGGCACAGATACGCAGTATTTT. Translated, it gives CASSPLGVGTDTQYF.

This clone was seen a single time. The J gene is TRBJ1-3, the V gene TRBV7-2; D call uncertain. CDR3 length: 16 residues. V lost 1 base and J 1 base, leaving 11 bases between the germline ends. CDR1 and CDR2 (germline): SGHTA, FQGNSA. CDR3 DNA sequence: TGTGCCAGCAGCTTAGGCCCTGGAGGGTCTGGAAACACCATATATTTT. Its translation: CASSLGPGGSGNTIYF.

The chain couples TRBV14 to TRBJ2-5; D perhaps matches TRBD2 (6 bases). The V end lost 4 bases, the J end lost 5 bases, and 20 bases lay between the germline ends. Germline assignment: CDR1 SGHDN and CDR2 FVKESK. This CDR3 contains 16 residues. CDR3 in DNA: TGTGCCAGCAGCCTATACTCCGGGACTGCGGGGGAGACCCAGTACTTC. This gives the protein CASSLYSGTAGETQYF.

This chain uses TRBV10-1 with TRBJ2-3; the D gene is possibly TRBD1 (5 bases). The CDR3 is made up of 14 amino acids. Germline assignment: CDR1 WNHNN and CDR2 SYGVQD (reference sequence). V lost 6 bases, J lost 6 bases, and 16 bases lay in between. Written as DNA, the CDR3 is TGCGCCAGCAGGTCAGGGAAGGAGTTGGATACGCAGTATTTT. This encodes CASRSGKELDTQYF.

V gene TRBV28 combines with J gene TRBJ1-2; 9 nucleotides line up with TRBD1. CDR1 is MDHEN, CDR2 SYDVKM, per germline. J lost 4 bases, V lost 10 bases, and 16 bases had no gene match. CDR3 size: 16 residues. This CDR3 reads CATEVSGTGLAYGYTF. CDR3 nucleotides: TGTGCCACCGAAGTCTCCGGGACAGGGCTAGCCTATGGCTACACCTTC.

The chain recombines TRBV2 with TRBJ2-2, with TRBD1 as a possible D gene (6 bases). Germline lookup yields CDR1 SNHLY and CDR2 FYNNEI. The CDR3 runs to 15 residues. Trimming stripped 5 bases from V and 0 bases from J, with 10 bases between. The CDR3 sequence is CASSQTGANTGELFF. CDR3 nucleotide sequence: TGTGCCAGCAGTCAGACAGGTGCGAACACCGGGGAGCTGTTTTTT.

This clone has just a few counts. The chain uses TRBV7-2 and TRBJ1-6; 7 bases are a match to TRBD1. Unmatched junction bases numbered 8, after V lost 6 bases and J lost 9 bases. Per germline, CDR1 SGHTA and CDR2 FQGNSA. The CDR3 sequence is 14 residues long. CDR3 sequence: CASRTGTDPSPLHF. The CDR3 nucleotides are TGTGCCAGCAGGACCGGGACAGACCCTTCACCCCTCCACTTT. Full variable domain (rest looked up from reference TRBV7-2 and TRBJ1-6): GAGVSQSPSNKVTEKGKDVELRCDPISGHTALYWYRQSLGQGLEFLIYFQGNSAPDKSGLPSDRFSAERTGGSVSTLTIQRTQQEDSAVYLCASRTGTDPSPLHFGNGTRLTVT.

CDR3 region: CASSRDSQNSNQPQHF. CDR3 coding DNA: TGTGCCAGCAGTAGGGACAGCCAGAATAGCAATCAGCCCCAGCATTTT. The genes are TRBV28 and TRBJ1-5; 7 bases fit TRBD1. Germline V gene sequence: CDR1 MDHEN, CDR2 SYDVKM. Trimming removed 5 bases from V and 0 bases from J; junction bases left unmatched: 7. The CDR3 totals 16 residues.

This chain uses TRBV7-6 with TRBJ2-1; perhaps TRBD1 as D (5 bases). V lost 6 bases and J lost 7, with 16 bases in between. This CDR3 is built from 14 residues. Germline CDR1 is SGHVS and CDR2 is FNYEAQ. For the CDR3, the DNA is TGTGCCAGCAGGTCCGACAGTTATGCTAATGAGCAGTTCTTC. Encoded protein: CASRSDSYANEQFF. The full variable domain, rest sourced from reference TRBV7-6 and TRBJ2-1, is GAGVSQSPRYKVTKRGQDVALRCDPISGHVSLYWYRQALGQGPEFLTYFNYEAQQDKSGLPNDRFSAERPEGSISTLTIQRTEQRDSAMYRCASRSDSYANEQFFGPGTRLTVL.

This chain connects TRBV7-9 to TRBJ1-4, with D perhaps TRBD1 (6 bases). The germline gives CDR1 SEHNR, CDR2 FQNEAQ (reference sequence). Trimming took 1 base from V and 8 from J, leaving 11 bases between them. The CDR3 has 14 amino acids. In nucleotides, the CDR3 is TGTGCCAGCAGCTTAGAGGGGGGCTCCGAAAAACTGTTTTTT. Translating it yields CASSLEGGSEKLFF.

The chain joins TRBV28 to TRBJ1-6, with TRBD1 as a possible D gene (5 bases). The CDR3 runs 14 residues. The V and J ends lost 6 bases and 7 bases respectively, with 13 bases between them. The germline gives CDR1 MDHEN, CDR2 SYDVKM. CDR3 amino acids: CASSRDGLNSPLHF. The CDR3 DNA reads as TGTGCCAGCAGCCGGGACGGATTAAATTCACCCCTCCACTTT.

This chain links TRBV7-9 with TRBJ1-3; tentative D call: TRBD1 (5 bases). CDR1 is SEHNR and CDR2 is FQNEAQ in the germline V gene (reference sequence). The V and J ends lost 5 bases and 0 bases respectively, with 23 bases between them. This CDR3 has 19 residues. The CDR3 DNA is TGTGCCAGCAGCGCCCTTGGGGGGGGGACGGCGGGCTCTGGAAACACCATATATTTT. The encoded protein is CASSALGGGTAGSGNTIYF.

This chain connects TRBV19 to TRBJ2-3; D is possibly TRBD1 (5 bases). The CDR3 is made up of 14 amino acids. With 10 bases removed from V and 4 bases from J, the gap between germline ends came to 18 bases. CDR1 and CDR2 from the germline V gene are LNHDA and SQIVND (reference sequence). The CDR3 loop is CATSLRGWADTQYF. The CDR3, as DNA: TGTGCCACCTCTCTAAGGGGTTGGGCAGATACGCAGTATTTT.

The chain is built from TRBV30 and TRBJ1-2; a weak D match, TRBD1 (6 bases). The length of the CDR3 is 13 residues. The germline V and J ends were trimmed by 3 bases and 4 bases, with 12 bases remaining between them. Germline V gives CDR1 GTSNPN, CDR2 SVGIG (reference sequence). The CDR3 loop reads CAWRQGNVYGYTF. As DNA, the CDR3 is TGTGCCTGGAGGCAGGGGAATGTCTATGGCTACACCTTC.

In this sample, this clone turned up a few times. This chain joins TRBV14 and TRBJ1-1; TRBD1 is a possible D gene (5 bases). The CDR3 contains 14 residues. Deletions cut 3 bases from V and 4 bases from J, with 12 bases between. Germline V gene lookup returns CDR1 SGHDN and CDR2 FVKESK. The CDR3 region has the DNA TGTGCCAGCAGCCAGTACGCGGGGGGCACTGAAGCTTTCTTT. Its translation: CASSQYAGGTEAFF.

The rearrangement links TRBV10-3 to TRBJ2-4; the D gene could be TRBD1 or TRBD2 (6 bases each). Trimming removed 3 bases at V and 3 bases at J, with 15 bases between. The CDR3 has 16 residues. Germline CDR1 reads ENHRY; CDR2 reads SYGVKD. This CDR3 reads CAISELGGFGKNIQYF. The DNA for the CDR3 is TGTGCCATCAGTGAATTAGGGGGGTTCGGCAAAAACATTCAGTACTTC.

CDR3 region: CASSKQGRGYTF. The CDR3 bases are TGTGCCAGTAGTAAACAAGGGCGCGGCTACACCTTC. The rearrangement joins TRBV19 to TRBJ1-2; D uncertain. The CDR3 extends over 12 amino acids. Trimming took off 4 bases at V and 8 bases at J, with 11 bases between the two ends. From germline, CDR1 is LNHDA and CDR2 SQIVND (reference sequence).

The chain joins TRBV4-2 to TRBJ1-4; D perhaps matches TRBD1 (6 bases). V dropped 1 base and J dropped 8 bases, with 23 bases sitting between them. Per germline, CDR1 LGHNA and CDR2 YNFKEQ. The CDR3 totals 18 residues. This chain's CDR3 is CASSQGTERRGVGEKLFF. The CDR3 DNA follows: TGTGCCAGCAGCCAAGGCACGGAACGGAGGGGGGTAGGGGAAAAACTGTTTTTT.

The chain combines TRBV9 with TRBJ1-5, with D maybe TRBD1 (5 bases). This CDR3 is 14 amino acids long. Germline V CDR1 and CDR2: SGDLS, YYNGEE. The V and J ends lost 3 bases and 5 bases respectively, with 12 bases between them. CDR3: CASSGGRADQPQHF. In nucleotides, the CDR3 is TGTGCCAGCAGCGGGGGACGGGCAGATCAGCCCCAGCATTTT. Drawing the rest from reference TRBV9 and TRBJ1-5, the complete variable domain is DSGVTQTPKHLITATGQRVTLRCSPRSGDLSVYWYQQSLDQGLQFLIQYYNGEERAKGNILERFSAQQFPDLHSELNLSSLELGDSALYFCASSGGRADQPQHFGDGTRLSIL.